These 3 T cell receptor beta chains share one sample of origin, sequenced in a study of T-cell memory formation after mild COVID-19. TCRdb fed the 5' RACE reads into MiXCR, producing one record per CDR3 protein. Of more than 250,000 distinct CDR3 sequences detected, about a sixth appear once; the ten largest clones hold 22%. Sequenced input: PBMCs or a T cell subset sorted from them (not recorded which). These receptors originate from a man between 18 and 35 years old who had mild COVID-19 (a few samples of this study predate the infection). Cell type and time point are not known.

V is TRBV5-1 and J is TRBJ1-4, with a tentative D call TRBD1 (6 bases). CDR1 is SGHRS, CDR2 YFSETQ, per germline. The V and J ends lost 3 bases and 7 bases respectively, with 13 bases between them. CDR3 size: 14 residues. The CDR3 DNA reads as TGCGCCAGCAGCTCGACGAACAGGGCTGAAAAACTGTTTTTT. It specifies CASSSTNRAEKLFF.

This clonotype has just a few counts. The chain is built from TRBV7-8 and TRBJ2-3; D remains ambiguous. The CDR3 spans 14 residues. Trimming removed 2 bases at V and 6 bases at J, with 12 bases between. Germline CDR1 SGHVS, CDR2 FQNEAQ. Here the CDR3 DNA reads TGTGCCAGCAGCTTATTTCTTTTGGGTGATACGCAGTATTTT. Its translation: CASSLFLLGDTQYF.

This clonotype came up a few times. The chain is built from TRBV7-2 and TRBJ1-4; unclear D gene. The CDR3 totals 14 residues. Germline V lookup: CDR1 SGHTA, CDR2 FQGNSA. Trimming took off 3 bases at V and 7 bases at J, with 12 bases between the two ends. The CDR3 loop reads CASSFARGGEKLFF. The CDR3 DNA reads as TGTGCCAGCAGCTTCGCGCGTGGTGGTGAAAAACTGTTTTTT.